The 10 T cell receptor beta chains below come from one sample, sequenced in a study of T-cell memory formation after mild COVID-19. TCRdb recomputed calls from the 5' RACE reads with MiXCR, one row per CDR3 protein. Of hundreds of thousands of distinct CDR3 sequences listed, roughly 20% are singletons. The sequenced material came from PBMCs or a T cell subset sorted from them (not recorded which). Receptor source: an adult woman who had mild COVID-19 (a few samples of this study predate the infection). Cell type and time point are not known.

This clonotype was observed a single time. The CDR3 nucleotides are TGCGCCAGCAGCCAAGAGATGTTGAACACTGAAGCTTTCTTT. This encodes CASSQEMLNTEAFF. The gene calls are TRBV4-1 and TRBJ1-1; D not resolved. In germline, CDR1 is MGHRA, CDR2 YSYEKL. The V gene lost 0 bases and the J gene lost 0 bases, with 5 bases spanning the gap. The CDR3 is made up of 14 amino acids.

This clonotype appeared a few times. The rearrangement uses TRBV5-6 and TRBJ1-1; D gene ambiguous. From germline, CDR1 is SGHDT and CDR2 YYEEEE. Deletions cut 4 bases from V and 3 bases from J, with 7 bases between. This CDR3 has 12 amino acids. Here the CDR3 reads CASSIVYTEAFF. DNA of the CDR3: TGTGCCAGCAGCATCGTTTACACTGAAGCTTTCTTT.

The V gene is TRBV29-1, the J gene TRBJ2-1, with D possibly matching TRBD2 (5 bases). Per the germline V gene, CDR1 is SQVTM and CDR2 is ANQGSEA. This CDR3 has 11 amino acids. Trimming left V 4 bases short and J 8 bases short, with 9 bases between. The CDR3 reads CSVGDGDEQFF. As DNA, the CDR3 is TGCAGCGTTGGCGACGGGGATGAGCAGTTCTTC.

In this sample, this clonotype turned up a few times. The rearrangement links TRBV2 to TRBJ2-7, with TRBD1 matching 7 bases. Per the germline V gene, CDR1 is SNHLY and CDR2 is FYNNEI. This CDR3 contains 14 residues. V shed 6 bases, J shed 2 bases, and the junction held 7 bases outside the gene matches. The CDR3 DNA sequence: TGTGCCAGCAGAGAATTGGGGACAGCCTACGAGCAGTACTTC. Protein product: CASRELGTAYEQYF.

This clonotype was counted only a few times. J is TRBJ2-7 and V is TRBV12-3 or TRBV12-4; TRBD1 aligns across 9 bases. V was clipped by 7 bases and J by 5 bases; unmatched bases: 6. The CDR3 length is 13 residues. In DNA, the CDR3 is TGTGCCAGCACTCCGAGGGACAGGGACGAGCAGTACTTC. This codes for CASTPRDRDEQYF.

CDR3 protein: CASTQAGGVPYNEQFF. For the CDR3, the DNA is TGTGCCAGCACCCAAGCGGGAGGGGTGCCCTACAATGAGCAGTTCTTC. The J gene is TRBJ2-1, the V gene TRBV12-3 or TRBV12-4; the match to TRBD2 covers 10 bases. The CDR3 has 16 residues. Trimming took 7 bases from V and 2 from J; bases not matched to a gene: 8.

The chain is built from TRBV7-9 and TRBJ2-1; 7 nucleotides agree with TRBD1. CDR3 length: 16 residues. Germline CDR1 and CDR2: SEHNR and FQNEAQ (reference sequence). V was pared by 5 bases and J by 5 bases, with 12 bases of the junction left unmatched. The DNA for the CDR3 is TGTGCCAGCAGCCATCACATGGGGCAGGGGGACAATGAGCAGTTCTTC. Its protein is CASSHHMGQGDNEQFF.

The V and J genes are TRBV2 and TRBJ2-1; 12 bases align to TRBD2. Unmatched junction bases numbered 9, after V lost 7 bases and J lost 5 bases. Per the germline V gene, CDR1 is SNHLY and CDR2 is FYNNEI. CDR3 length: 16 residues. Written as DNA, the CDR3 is TGTGCCAGCAACGAGGGACTAGCGGGTCTAAACAATGAGCAGTTCTTC. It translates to CASNEGLAGLNNEQFF.

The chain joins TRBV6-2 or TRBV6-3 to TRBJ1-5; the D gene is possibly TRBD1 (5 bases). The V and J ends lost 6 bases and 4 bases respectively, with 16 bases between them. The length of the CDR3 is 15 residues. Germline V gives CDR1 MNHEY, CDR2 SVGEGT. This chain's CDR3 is CASSPFGGGNQPQHF. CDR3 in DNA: TGTGCCAGCAGCCCCTTCGGGGGTGGTAATCAGCCCCAGCATTTT.

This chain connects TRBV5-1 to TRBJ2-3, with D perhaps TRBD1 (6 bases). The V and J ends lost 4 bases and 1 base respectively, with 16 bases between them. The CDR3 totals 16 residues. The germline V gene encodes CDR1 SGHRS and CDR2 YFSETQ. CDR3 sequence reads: CASSAGDTRGTDTQYF. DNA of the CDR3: TGCGCCAGCAGCGCCGGGGACACCCGGGGCACAGATACGCAGTATTTT.